The rows below give T cell receptor beta chains drawn from one sample of a study of OX40 agonist ivuxolimab in advanced cancers. The protocol was immunoSEQ multiplex PCR, while the TCRdb copy is restricted to in-frame clones and leaves out a portion. The sample lists some 26,000 clones, roughly 80% occurring once. This specimen was CD4+ or CD8+ T cells sorted from blood, taken in a trial of the OX40 agonist ivuxolimab. These receptors all stem from an adult with an advanced solid tumor such as melanoma, head and neck, liver or kidney cancer. Each CDR3 is given with its conserved first and last residue. A D gene is named only where the DNA matches it firmly. Not all rows give a size; the values are once, few, many and, for expanded clones, a class.

J gene,CDR3 length,clone size,D gene,V gene,CDR3 protein,CDR3 DNA
TRBJ1-1,14,.,.,TRBV27,CASSALTGYTEAFF,TGTGCCAGCAGTGCTCTTACAGGGTACACTGAAGCTTTCTTT
TRBJ2-1,17,.,TRBD2,TRBV5-8,CASGIVLAGGIDDEQFF,TGTGCCAGCGGAATAGTCTTAGCGGGAGGGATTGACGATGAGCAGTTCTTC
TRBJ1-5,13,.,.,TRBV6-1,CASSEINTGPQHF,TGTGCCAGCAGTGAAATAAACACGGGGCCCCAGCATTTT
TRBJ2-7,13,.,.,TRBV6-5,CASSEAISYEQYF,TGTGCCAGCAGTGAAGCGATAAGCTACGAGCAGTACTTC
TRBJ1-3,14,.,.,TRBV2,CARTDRMSGNTIYF,TGTGCCAGGACCGACAGGATGTCTGGAAACACCATATATTTT
TRBJ2-3,18,.,.,TRBV7-9,CASSLDFRGPGGTDTQYF,TGTGCCAGCAGCTTAGATTTTCGGGGGCCGGGAGGTACAGATACGCAGTATTTT
TRBJ1-2,14,.,TRBD1,TRBV6-6,CASNDRGGFYGYTF,TGTGCCAGCAACGACAGGGGCGGGTTCTATGGCTACACCTTC
TRBJ2-7,16,.,TRBD1,TRBV15,CATSSAPGQGGYEQYF,TGTGCCACCAGCAGTGCTCCGGGACAGGGTGGCTACGAGCAGTACTTC
TRBJ2-7,14,few,.,TRBV5-1,CASTPGGGPYEQYF,TGCGCCAGCACCCCGGGCGGGGGCCCCTACGAGCAGTACTTC
TRBJ1-1,14,.,.,TRBV4-3,CASSQGNLNTEAFF,TGCGCCAGCAGCCAAGGAAACCTGAACACTGAAGCTTTCTTT
TRBJ1-5,14,.,TRBD1,TRBV9,CASSVGRGHQPQHF,TGTGCCAGCAGCGTCGGGAGGGGGCATCAGCCCCAGCATTTT
TRBJ1-1,14,.,.,TRBV5-8,CASSPGGQNTEAFF,TGTGCCAGCAGCCCGGGCGGGCAGAACACTGAAGCTTTCTTT
TRBJ1-5,13,few,.,TRBV12-2,CASRLARSQPQHF,TGTGCAAGTCGCTTAGCGAGGAGCCAGCCCCAGCATTTT
TRBJ2-3,15,.,TRBD2,TRBV5-4,CASSLRTSGGEAQYF,TGTGCCAGCAGCCTGCGGACTAGCGGGGGCGAGGCGCAGTATTTT
TRBJ1-2,12,.,TRBD1,TRBV7-9,CASSPKGQGYTF,TGTGCCAGCAGCCCCAAGGGACAGGGCTACACCTTC
TRBJ2-7,15,once,TRBD1,TRBV5-1,CASSLWTGNSYEQYF,TGCGCCAGCAGCTTGTGGACAGGGAACTCCTACGAGCAGTACTTC
TRBJ2-3,16,once,.,TRBV7-2,CASSRGAGVSPDTQYF,TGTGCCAGCAGCCGGGGGGCGGGAGTTAGCCCAGATACGCAGTATTTT
TRBJ2-5,15,.,TRBD2,TRBV13,CASSSGLAAQETQYF,TGTGCCAGCAGCTCGGGACTAGCGGCCCAAGAGACCCAGTACTTC
TRBJ1-5,15,.,TRBD1,TRBV19,CASTPDREGNQPQHF,TGTGCCAGTACCCCGGACAGGGAGGGCAATCAGCCCCAGCATTTT
TRBJ2-7,13,.,TRBD1,TRBV2,CASSWDSSYEQYF,TGTGCCAGCAGCTGGGACAGCTCCTACGAGCAGTACTTC
TRBJ1-3,16,.,.,TRBV7-6,CASSLVGTSSGNTIYF,TGTGCCAGCAGCTTAGTTGGCACAAGCTCTGGAAACACCATATATTTT
TRBJ1-5,20,.,TRBD1,TRBV6-1,CASSVSRGVMGQKTNQPQHF,TGTGCCAGCAGTGTCTCGAGGGGTGTAATGGGACAGAAGACAAATCAGCCCCAGCATTTT
TRBJ1-3,17,.,.,TRBV6-1,CASSDKVEQSSGNTIYF,TGTGCCAGCAGTGATAAAGTGGAACAGAGCTCTGGAAACACCATATATTTT
TRBJ2-7,16,.,.,TRBV4-3,CASSQDAQPSSYEQYF,TGCGCCAGCAGCCAAGATGCCCAGCCCAGCTCCTACGAGCAGTACTTC
TRBJ2-2,13,once,.,TRBV27,CASRGGGAGELFF,TGTGCCAGCAGGGGAGGGGGGGCCGGGGAGCTGTTTTTT
TRBJ2-3,16,.,TRBD2,TRBV6-5,CASSYSPSGRGDTQYF,TGTGCCAGCAGTTACTCGCCTAGCGGGAGGGGCGATACGCAGTATTTT
TRBJ1-1,14,.,.,TRBV7-3,CASSPGRGGTEAFF,TGTGCCAGCAGTCCCGGGAGAGGGGGCACTGAAGCTTTCTTT
TRBJ2-1,15,.,.,TRBV9,CASSVSGGGYNEQFF,TGTGCCAGCAGCGTTTCTGGGGGCGGATACAATGAGCAGTTCTTC
TRBJ2-7,16,.,.,TRBV11-2,CASRMTGIGGLNEQYF,TGTGCCAGCAGGATGACAGGGATCGGGGGGTTGAACGAGCAGTACTTC
TRBJ2-7,13,few,TRBD2,TRBV27,CASALGGIYEQYF,TGTGCCAGCGCGCTCGGGGGGATCTACGAGCAGTACTTC
TRBJ1-5,17,.,TRBD1,TRBV28,CASSFISGQGFYQPQHF,TGTGCCAGCAGTTTTATCTCGGGACAGGGATTTTATCAGCCCCAGCATTTT
TRBJ2-1,20,.,TRBD2,TRBV9,CASSVAMDSGGHRSLNEQFF,TGTGCCAGCAGCGTAGCTATGGATAGCGGGGGGCATAGGTCCCTAAATGAGCAGTTCTTC